The rows below give T cell receptor beta chains drawn from one sample of a study of shared T cell receptors in the human thymus. TCRdb's table, derived via immunoSEQ multiplex PCR, lists solely in-frame clones and lacks some. This sample has roughly 550,000 clones; approximately 80% occur once, and the top ten carry about 0.013%. These same data were also listed under a study on human thymus T cells.

Material: thymocytes. The receptors shown here come from a boy in the first two years of life with a congenital heart defect. CDR3s include the opening cysteine and the closing phenylalanine or tryptophan. A D gene is named only where the DNA matches it firmly. Clone size is given for some rows only: seen once, a few or many times, or a class if the clone is expanded.

TRBJ2-7,NA,TRBV11-3,NA,CASSRGTYEQYF,TGTGCCAGCTCAAGGGGGACCTACGAGCAGTACTTC
TRBJ1-5,NA,TRBV30,NA,CAWGSKEGPGNQPQHF,TGTGCCTGGGGGAGCAAGGAAGGCCCCGGCAATCAGCCCCAGCATTTT
TRBJ2-7,TRBD1,TRBV27,NA,CARGQLSYEQYF,TGTGCCCGGGGACAGCTCTCCTACGAGCAGTACTTC
TRBJ2-1,TRBD2,TRBV30,NA,CAWARLAGSAEQFF,TGTGCCTGGGCACGACTAGCGGGATCGGCTGAGCAGTTCTTC
TRBJ2-1,TRBD2,TRBV7-2,NA,CASSHRGAGPGDEQFF,TGTGCCAGCAGCCACCGAGGAGCGGGACCTGGGGATGAGCAGTTCTTC
TRBJ2-1,TRBD2,TRBV19,NA,CASSMASGRSYNEQFF,TGTGCCAGTAGTATGGCTAGCGGGAGGTCCTACAATGAGCAGTTCTTC
TRBJ2-7,NA,TRBV1,NA,CTSSQDEGEKSYEQYF,TGCACCAGCAGCCAAGATGAGGGGGAGAAGAGCTACGAGCAGTACTTC
TRBJ2-7,TRBD1,TRBV28,few,CASSHDRAPLHEQYF,TGTGCCAGCAGCCATGACAGGGCTCCTCTCCACGAGCAGTACTTC
TRBJ2-1,TRBD2,TRBV5-6,NA,CASSLSLRLAGGYEQFF,TGTGCCAGCAGCTTATCGCTCAGACTAGCGGGAGGCTATGAGCAGTTCTTC
TRBJ2-5,TRBD2,TRBV2,few,CASSGDRPSGRAKTQYF,TGTGCCAGCAGTGGGGACAGGCCTAGCGGGAGGGCGAAGACCCAGTACTTC
TRBJ2-7,TRBD2,TRBV27,once,CASSLATSGSSYEQYF,TGTGCCAGCAGTTTGGCGACTAGCGGGAGCTCCTACGAGCAGTACTTC
TRBJ2-2,TRBD1,TRBV5-1,NA,CASSLPPGQGGTSNTGELFF,TGCGCCAGCAGCTTGCCACCGGGACAGGGGGGGACTAGCAACACCGGGGAGCTGTTTTTT
TRBJ2-7,TRBD1,TRBV27,NA,CASSLHRGNYEQYF,TGTGCCAGCAGTTTACACAGGGGGAACTACGAGCAGTACTTC
TRBJ2-7,TRBD1,TRBV29-1,once,CSVGETGAYEQYF,TGCAGCGTTGGGGAGACAGGGGCCTACGAGCAGTACTTC